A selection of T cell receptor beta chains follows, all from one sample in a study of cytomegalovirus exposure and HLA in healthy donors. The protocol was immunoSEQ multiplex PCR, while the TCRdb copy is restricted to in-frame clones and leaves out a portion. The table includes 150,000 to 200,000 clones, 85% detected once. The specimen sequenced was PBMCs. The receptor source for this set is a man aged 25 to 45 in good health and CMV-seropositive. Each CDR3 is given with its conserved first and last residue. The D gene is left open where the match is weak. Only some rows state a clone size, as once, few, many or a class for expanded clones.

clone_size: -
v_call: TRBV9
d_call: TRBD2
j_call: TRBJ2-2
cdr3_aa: CASSGGSLAGELFF
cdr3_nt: TGTGCCAGCAGCGGCGGGTCGCTAGCGGGAGAGCTGTTTTTT

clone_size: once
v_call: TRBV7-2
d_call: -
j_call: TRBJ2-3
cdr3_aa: CASSFDYATQYF
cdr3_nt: TGTGCCAGCAGCTTTGACTACGCCACGCAGTATTTT

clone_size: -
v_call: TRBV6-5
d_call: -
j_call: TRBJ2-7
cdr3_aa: CASSSPTRAIYEQYF
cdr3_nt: TGTGCCAGCAGTTCCCCGACTAGGGCCATATACGAGCAGTACTTC

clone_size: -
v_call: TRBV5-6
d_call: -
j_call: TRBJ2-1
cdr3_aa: CASSLARLGEQFF
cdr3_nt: TGTGCCAGCAGCTTGGCCAGGTTAGGTGAGCAGTTCTTC

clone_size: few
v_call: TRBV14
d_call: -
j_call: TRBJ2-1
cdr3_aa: CASSQGASNEQFF
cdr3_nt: TGTGCCAGCAGCCAAGGTGCCAGTAATGAGCAGTTCTTC

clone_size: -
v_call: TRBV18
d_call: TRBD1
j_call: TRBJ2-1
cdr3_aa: CASSPGTGGDEQFF
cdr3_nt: TGTGCCAGCTCACCAGGGACAGGGGGCGATGAGCAGTTCTTC

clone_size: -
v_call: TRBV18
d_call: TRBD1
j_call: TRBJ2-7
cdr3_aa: CASSEGTGGYEQYF
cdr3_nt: TGTGCCAGCTCAGAGGGAACAGGGGGCTACGAGCAGTACTTC

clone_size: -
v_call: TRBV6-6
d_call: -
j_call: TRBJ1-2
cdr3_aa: CASSYWPTKADYGYTF
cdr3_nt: TGTGCCAGCAGTTACTGGCCAACCAAGGCGGACTATGGCTACACCTTC

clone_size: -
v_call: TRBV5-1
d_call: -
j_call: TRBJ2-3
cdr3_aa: CASSPGAGSSDTQYF
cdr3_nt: TGCGCCAGCAGCCCCGGTGCGGGGTCCTCCGATACGCAGTATTTT

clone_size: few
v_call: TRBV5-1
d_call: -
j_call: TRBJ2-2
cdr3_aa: CASSFPGTGELFF
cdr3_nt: TGCGCCAGCAGCTTTCCGGGGACCGGGGAGCTGTTTTTT

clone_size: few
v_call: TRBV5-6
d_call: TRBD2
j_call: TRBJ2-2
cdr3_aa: CASSSSLAAGELFF
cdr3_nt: TGTGCCAGCAGCTCCTCCCTAGCGGCCGGGGAGCTGTTTTTT

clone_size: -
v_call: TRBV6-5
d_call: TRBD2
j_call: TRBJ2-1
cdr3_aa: CASSSLAGGPKDEQFF
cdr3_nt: TGTGCCAGCAGTTCCTTAGCGGGAGGGCCCAAGGACGAGCAGTTCTTC

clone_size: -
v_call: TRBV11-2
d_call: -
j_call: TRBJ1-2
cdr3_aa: CASSLRQVNYGYTF
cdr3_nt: TGTGCCAGCAGCTTGCGACAGGTTAACTATGGCTACACCTTC

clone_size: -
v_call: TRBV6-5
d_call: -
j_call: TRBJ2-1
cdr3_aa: CASSYQLRQDHEQFF
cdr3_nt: TGTGCCAGCAGTTATCAACTCCGACAGGATCATGAGCAGTTCTTC

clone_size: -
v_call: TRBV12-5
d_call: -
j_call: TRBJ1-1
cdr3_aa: CASGLSTGEGMNTEAFF
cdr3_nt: TGTGCTAGTGGTTTATCGACAGGCGAGGGCATGAACACTGAAGCTTTCTTT

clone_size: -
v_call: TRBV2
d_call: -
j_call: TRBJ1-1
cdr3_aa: CASSEQGLNTEAFF
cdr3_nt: TGTGCCAGCAGTGAACAGGGCCTGAACACTGAAGCTTTCTTT

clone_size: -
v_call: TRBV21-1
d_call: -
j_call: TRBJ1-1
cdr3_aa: CASSTSLTQGWRTEAFF
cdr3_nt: TGTGCCAGCTCGACATCCCTTACACAGGGTTGGAGAACTGAAGCTTTCTTT

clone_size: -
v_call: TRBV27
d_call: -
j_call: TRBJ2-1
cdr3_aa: CASSPTLILARNEQFF
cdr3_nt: TGTGCCAGCAGCCCAACTTTAATACTAGCCCGCAATGAGCAGTTCTTC

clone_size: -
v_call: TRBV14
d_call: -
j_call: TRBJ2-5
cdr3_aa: CASSQELGFPQYF
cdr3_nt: TGTGCCAGCAGCCAAGAACTAGGTTTCCCCCAGTACTTC

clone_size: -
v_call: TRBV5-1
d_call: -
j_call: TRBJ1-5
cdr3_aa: CASSLQEGQPQHF
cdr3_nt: TGCGCCAGCAGCTTACAGGAGGGTCAGCCCCAGCATTTT

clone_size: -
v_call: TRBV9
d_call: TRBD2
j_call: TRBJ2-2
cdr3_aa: CASSVGSRGAGGPRANTGELFF
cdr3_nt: TGTGCCAGCAGCGTAGGGTCCCGGGGAGCGGGAGGGCCTCGCGCGAACACCGGGGAGCTGTTTTTT

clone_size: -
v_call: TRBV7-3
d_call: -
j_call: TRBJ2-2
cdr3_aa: CASSPKGGAANTGELFF
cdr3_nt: TGTGCCAGCAGCCCAAAAGGGGGGGCTGCGAACACCGGGGAGCTGTTTTTT

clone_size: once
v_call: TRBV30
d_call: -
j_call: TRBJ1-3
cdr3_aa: CAWNPPWRTGNTIYF
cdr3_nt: TGTGCCTGGAACCCCCCTTGGAGGACTGGAAACACCATATATTTT

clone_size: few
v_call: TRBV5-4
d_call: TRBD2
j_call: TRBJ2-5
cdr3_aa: CASSQDPRGGAETQYF
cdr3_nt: TGTGCCAGCAGCCAAGATCCTCGGGGGGGGGCAGAGACCCAGTACTTC

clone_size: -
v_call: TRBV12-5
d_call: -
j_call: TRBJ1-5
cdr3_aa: CASGLTNRVGSNQPQHF
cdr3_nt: TGTGCTAGTGGTTTGACGAACAGGGTGGGAAGCAATCAGCCCCAGCATTTT

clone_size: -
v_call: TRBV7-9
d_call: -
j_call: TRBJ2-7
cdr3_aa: CSSSLGKNYEQYF
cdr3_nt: TGTTCCAGCAGCTTGGGCAAAAACTACGAGCAGTACTTC

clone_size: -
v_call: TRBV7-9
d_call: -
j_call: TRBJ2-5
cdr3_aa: CASSRGAEQETQYF
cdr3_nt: TGTGCCAGCAGCCGTGGGGCAGAACAAGAGACCCAGTACTTC

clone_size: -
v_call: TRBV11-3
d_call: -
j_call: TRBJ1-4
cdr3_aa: CASSQRRSNEKLFF
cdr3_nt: TGTGCCAGCAGCCAACGGAGGTCCAATGAAAAACTGTTTTTT

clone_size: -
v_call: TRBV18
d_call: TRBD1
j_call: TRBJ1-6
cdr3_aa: CASSPTDRESLHF
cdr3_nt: TGTGCCAGCTCACCAACGGACAGGGAGTCCCTCCACTTT

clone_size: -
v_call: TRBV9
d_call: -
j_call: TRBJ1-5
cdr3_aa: CASSVGVSNQPQHF
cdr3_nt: TGTGCCAGCAGCGTCGGGGTGAGCAATCAGCCCCAGCATTTT

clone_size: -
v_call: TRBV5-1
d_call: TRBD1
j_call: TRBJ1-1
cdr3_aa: CASSWGQGDTEAFF
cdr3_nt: TGCGCCAGCAGCTGGGGACAGGGGGACACTGAAGCTTTCTTT

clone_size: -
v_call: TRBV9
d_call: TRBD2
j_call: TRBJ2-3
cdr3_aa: CASSSYPGTSGSITDTQYF
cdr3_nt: TGTGCCAGCAGCTCATATCCGGGAACTAGCGGGAGTATAACAGATACGCAGTATTTT

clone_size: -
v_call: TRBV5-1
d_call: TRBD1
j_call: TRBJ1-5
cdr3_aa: CASSLGTGVNQPQHF
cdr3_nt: TGCGCCAGCAGCTTAGGGACAGGGGTCAATCAGCCCCAGCATTTT

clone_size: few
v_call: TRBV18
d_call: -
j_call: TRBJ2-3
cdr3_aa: CASSPPGTDTQYF
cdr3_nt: TGTGCCAGCTCACCACCCGGCACAGATACGCAGTATTTT